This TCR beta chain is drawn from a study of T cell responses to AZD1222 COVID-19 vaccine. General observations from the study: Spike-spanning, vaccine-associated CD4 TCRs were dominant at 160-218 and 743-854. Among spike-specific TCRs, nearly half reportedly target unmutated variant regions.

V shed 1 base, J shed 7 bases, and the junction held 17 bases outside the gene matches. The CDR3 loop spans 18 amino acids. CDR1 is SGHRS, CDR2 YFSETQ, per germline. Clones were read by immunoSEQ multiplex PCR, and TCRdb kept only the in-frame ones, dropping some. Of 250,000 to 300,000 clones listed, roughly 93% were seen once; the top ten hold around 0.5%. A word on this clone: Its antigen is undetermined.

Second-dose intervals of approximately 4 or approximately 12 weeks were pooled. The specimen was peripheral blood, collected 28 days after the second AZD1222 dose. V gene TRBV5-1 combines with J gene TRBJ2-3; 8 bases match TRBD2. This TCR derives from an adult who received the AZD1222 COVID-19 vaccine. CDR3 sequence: CASSLREPRAGGAYTQYF. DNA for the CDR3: TGCGCCAGCAGCTTGAGAGAGCCTCGGGCGGGAGGTGCCTATACGCAGTATTTT.